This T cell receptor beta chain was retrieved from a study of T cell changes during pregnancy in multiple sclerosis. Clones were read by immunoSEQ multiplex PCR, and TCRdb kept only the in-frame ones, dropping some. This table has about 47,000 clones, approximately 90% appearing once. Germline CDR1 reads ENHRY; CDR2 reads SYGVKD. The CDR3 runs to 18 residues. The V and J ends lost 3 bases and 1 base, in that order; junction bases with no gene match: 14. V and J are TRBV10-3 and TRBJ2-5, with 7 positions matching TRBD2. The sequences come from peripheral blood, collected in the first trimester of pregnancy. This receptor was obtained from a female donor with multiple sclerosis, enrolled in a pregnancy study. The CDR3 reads CAISDIRSQAGSQETQYF. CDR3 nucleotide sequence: TGTGCCATCAGTGACATCAGGAGCCAAGCGGGGAGCCAAGAGACCCAGTACTTC.